In this sample, the clone carrying this TCR beta chain turned up many times. These data come from a study of spatial heterogeneity in lung cancer. Germline assignment: CDR1 SGHKS and CDR2 YYEKEE (reference sequence). The J segment lost 1 base and the V segment lost 5 bases, leaving 5 bases of the junction unmatched. CDR3 length: 14 amino acids. Stated time point: sample taken at primary tumor resection. Material for sequencing was whole RNA from tumor, nontumor lung or frozen PBMC, left unsorted. A distinct unique molecular identifier was carried by each TCR cDNA molecule. Each CDR3 protein gets one entry after TCRdb re-called the 5' RACE reads with MiXCR. Of 40,000 or so distinct CDR3 sequences listed, 3% to 3.5% are singletons.

This TCR came from a male donor with early-stage non-small cell lung cancer. V usage is TRBV5-5 and J usage is TRBJ2-7, with 8 bases matching TRBD1. The sample in question was normal lung tissue next to the tumor, obtained at surgery. CDR3 sequence: CASRSGTGSYEQYF. CDR3 in DNA: TGTGCCAGCAGATCCGGGACAGGTTCCTACGAGCAGTACTTC.